This T cell receptor beta chain was profiled in a study of T cell responses to AZD1222 COVID-19 vaccine. Whole-study context: Pooling of second doses given at about 4 or about 12 weeks was done. General study findings and limits: When two AZD1222 doses had been given, Spike-specific TCR breadth and depth rose. No day 14 peak samples; only post-peak repertoires were characterized. Recipients of AZD1222 seropositive at baseline numbered only 5 or 6.

Sequencing was performed with immunoSEQ multiplex PCR; in TCRdb, only in-frame clones are kept and a portion is missing. Counted here are some 80,000 clones, approximately 87% occurring once; the ten biggest clones make up approximately 7%. A single count supports this clone. Its antigen is unidentified. The clonotype was recovered from an adult in good health. The material sequenced was peripheral blood, taken on day 0 of AZD1222 vaccination.

CDR3 sequence (DNA): TGTGCCAGCAGCCGCGGGCAGGAAAAACTGTTTTTT. This sequence encodes CASSRGQEKLFF. The chain has TRBV7-2 and TRBJ1-4; no reliable D call. Germline values: CDR1 SGHTA, CDR2 FQGNSA. This CDR3 has 12 amino acids. V lost 5 bases and J lost 8, with 9 bases in between.